This is a list of T cell receptor beta chains from one sample in a study of T cell repertoires in cytomegalovirus infection. One entry per CDR3 protein, called by TCRdb with MiXCR from the reads. The sample has about 450,000 distinct CDR3 sequences; approximately 30% are singletons. Sequenced sample: PBMCs. The receptors originated from a human donor in good health (CMV status not recorded). Some clones in this sample may be carry-over from other donors' samples. Each CDR3 is given with its conserved first and last residue. D genes are given only for firm matches. Clone size is shown for a subset of rows, as once, few, many or a class of expanded clone.

J | V | size | D | DNA | CDR3
TRBJ1-1 | TRBV6-5 | NA | NA | TGTGCCAGCAGCCCGGACGCGAACACTGAAGCTTTCTTT | CASSPDANTEAFF
TRBJ2-7 | TRBV28 | NA | TRBD1 | TGTGCCAGCAGTTTGGGTGGGACAGGGGGAGTAGTGCAGTACTTC | CASSLGGTGGVVQYF
TRBJ2-1 | TRBV12-3/TRBV12-4 | many | NA | TGTGCCAGCAGTTTCCGGGGGCTTCCTTCTTACAATGAGCAGTTCTTC | CASSFRGLPSYNEQFF
TRBJ2-7 | TRBV12-3/TRBV12-4 | many | TRBD1 | TGTGCCAGTACGGGACAGCCGCCTAACGAGCAGTACTTC | CASTGQPPNEQYF
TRBJ2-3 | TRBV7-6 | NA | TRBD2 | TGTGCCAGCAGCTTAGGAGGTAGCGGGGTCACAGATACTCAGTATTTT | CASSLGGSGVTDTQYF
TRBJ1-5 | TRBV13 | few | TRBD1 | TGTGCCAGCAGCGCGGGACAGGGGAATCAGCCCCAGCATTTT | CASSAGQGNQPQHF
TRBJ1-1 | TRBV15 | NA | NA | TGTGCCACCAGCCGCGGGGTGGGTACTGAAGCTTTCTTT | CATSRGVGTEAFF
TRBJ2-1 | TRBV2 | few | TRBD2 | TGTGCCAGCAGACGACTAGCGGGTTACAATGAGCAGTTCTTC | CASRRLAGYNEQFF
TRBJ2-6 | TRBV5-4 | NA | NA | TGTGCCAGCAGCTTGGTTGCGTCTGGGGCCAACGTCCTGACTTTC | CASSLVASGANVLTF
TRBJ1-1 | TRBV5-4 | once | NA | TGTGCCAGCAGCCCCGACACCCGGACGGTCACTGAAGCTTTCTTT | CASSPDTRTVTEAFF
TRBJ1-5 | TRBV2 | NA | NA | TGTGCCAGCCATGGGGGTTTTGGGGGTAGCAATCAGCCCCAGCATTTT | CASHGGFGGSNQPQHF
TRBJ1-4 | TRBV30 | few | TRBD1 | TGTGCCTGGAGTTGGGACAGGGCCTATGGAACTAATGAAAAACTGTTTTTT | CAWSWDRAYGTNEKLFF
TRBJ2-7 | TRBV7-9 | NA | NA | TGTGCCAGCAGCTTAGCGCATGGCGGGCAGTACTTC | CASSLAHGGQYF
TRBJ2-2 | TRBV7-7 | NA | NA | TGTGCTAGCAGCGGGACACTCGCTGGGGAGCTGTTTTTT | CASSGTLAGELFF
TRBJ2-2 | TRBV24-1 | NA | NA | TGTGCCACCAGTGGACACCCCTGGAACACCGGGGAGCTGTTTTTT | CATSGHPWNTGELFF
TRBJ2-1 | TRBV4-2 | NA | NA | TGTGCCAGCAGCCGCGGCGGGGCGGCCAATGAGCAGTTCTTC | CASSRGGAANEQFF
TRBJ1-4 | TRBV27 | NA | NA | TGTGCCAGCAGTTTATCTGGGGGAAAACTGTTTTTT | CASSLSGGKLFF
TRBJ1-6 | TRBV7-9 | NA | NA | TGTGCCAGCAGCTTAACCGGGAATAATTCACCCCTCCACTTT | CASSLTGNNSPLHF
TRBJ1-2 | TRBV24-1 | NA | NA | TGTGCCACCAGCGCCGGGGGGCGGACCTATGGCTACACCTTC | CATSAGGRTYGYTF
TRBJ2-3 | TRBV7-4 | few | NA | TGTGCCAGCAGCCAAGAGGCAGATACGCAGTATTTT | CASSQEADTQYF
TRBJ1-1 | TRBV6-2/TRBV6-3 | many | NA | TGTGCCAGCAGTTGGACAGACTCTAGGTCGGCTGAAGCTTTCTTT | CASSWTDSRSAEAFF